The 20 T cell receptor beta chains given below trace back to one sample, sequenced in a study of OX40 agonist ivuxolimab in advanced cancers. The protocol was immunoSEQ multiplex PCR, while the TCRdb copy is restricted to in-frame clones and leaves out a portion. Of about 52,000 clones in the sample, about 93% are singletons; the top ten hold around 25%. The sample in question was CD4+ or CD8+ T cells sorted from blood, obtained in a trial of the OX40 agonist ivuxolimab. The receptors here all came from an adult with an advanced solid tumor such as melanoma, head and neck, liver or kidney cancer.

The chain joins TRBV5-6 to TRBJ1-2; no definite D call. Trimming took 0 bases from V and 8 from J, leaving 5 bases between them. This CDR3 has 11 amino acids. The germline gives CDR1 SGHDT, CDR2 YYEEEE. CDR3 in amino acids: CASSLAGGYTF. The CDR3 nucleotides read TGTGCCAGCAGCTTGGCCGGGGGCTACACCTTC.

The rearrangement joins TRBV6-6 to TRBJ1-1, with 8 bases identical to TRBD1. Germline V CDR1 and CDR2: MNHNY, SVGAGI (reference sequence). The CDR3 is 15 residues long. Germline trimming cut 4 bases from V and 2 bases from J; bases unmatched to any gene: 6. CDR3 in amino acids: CASSLGQGPNTEAFF. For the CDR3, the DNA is TGTGCCAGCAGTTTAGGACAGGGACCTAACACTGAAGCTTTCTTT.

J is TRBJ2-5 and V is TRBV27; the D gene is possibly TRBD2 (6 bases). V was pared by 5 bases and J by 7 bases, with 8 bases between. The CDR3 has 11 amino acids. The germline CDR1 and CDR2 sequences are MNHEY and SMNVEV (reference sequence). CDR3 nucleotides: TGTGCCAGCAGTACCGGGGGGACCCAGTACTTC. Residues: CASSTGGTQYF.

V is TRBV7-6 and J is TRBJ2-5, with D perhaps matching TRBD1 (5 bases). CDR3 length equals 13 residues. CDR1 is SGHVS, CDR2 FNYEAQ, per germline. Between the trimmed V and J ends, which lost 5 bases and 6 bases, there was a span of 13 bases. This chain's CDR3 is CASSKGHEKTQYF. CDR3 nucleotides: TGTGCCAGCAGCAAAGGACATGAAAAGACCCAGTACTTC.

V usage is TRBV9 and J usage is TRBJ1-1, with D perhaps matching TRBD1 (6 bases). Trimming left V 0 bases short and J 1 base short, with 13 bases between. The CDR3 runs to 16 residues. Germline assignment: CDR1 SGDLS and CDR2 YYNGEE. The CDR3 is CASSVGGGGRNTEAFF. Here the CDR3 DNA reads TGTGCCAGCAGCGTAGGCGGAGGGGGACGGAACACTGAAGCTTTCTTT. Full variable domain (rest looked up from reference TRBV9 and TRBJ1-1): DSGVTQTPKHLITATGQRVTLRCSPRSGDLSVYWYQQSLDQGLQFLIQYYNGEERAKGNILERFSAQQFPDLHSELNLSSLELGDSALYFCASSVGGGGRNTEAFFGQGTRLTVV.

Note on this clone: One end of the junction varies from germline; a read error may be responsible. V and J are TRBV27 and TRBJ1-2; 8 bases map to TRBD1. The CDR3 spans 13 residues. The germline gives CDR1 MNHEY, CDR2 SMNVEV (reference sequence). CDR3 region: CASSLPLTGEVAF. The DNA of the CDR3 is TGTGCCAGCAGTTTGCCCCTGACAGGGGAAGTCGCCTTC.

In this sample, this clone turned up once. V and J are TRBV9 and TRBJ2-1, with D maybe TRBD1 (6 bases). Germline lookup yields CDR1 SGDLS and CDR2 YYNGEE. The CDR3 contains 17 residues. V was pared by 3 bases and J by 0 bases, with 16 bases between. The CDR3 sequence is CASSDRTEYSSYNEQFF. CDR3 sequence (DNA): TGTGCCAGCAGCGACCGGACAGAGTACAGCTCCTACAATGAGCAGTTCTTC.

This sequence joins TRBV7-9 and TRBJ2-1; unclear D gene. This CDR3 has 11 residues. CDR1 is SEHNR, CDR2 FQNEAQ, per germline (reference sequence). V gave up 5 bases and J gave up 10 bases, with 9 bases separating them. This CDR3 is CASSKEREQFF. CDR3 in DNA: TGTGCCAGCAGCAAAGAACGCGAGCAGTTCTTC.

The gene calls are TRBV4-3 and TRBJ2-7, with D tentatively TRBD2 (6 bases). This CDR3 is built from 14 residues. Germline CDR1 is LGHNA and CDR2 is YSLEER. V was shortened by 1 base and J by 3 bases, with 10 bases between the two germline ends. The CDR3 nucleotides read TGCGCCAGCAGCCAAGTATCGGGGGACTACGAGCAGTACTTC. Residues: CASSQVSGDYEQYF.

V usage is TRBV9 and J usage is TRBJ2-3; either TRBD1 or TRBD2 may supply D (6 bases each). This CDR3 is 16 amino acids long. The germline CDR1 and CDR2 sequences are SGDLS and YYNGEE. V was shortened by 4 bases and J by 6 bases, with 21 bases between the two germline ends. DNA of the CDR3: TGTGCCAGCAGCAGTCCCGGGGCAGGGGAGGCGGATACGCAGTATTTT. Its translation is CASSSPGAGEADTQYF. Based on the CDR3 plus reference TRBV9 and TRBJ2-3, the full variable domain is DSGVTQTPKHLITATGQRVTLRCSPRSGDLSVYWYQQSLDQGLQFLIQYYNGEERAKGNILERFSAQQFPDLHSELNLSSLELGDSALYFCASSSPGAGEADTQYFGPGTRLTVL.

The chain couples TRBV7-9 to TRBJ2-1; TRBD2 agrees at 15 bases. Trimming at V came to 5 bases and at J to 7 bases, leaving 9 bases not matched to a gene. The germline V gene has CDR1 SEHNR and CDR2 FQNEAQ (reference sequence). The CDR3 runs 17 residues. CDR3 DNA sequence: TGTGCCAGCAGCAGGACTAGCGGGAGGGAGGGACGAAATGAGCAGTTCTTC. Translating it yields CASSRTSGREGRNEQFF. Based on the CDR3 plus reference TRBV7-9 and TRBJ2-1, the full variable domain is DTGVSQNPRHKITKRGQNVTFRCDPISEHNRLYWYRQTLGQGPEFLTYFQNEAQLEKSRLLSDRFSAERPKGSFSTLEIQRTEQGDSAMYLCASSRTSGREGRNEQFFGPGTRLTVL.

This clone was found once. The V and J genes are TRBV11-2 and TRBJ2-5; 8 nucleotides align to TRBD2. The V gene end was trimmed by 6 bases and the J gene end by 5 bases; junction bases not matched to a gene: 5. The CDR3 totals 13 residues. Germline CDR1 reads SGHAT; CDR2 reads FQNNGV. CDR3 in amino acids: CASSTSGVETQYF. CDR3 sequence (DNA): TGTGCCAGCAGTACTAGCGGCGTCGAGACCCAGTACTTC.

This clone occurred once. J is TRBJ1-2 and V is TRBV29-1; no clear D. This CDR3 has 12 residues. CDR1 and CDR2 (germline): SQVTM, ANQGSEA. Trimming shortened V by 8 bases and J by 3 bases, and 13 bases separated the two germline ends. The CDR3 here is CSSVGMDYGYTF. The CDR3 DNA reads TGCAGCTCCGTGGGGATGGACTATGGCTACACCTTC. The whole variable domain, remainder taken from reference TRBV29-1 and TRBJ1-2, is SAVISQKPSRDICQRGTSLTIQCQVDSQVTMMFWYRQQPGQSLTLIATANQGSEATYESGFVIDKFPISRPNLTFSTLTVSNMSPEDSSIYLCSSVGMDYGYTFGSGTRLTVV.

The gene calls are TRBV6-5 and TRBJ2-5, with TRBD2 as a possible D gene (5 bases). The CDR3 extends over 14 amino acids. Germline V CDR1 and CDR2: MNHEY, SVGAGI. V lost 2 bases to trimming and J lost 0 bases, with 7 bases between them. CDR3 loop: CASSYGGYQETQYF. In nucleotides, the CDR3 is TGTGCCAGCAGTTACGGAGGATACCAAGAGACCCAGTACTTC.

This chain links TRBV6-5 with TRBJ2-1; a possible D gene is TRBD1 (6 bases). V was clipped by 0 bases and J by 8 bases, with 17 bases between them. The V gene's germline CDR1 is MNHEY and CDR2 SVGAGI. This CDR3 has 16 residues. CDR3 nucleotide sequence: TGTGCCAGCAGTTACTCAGCAGGGGAGCTGGGATATGAGCAGTTCTTC. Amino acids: CASSYSAGELGYEQFF.

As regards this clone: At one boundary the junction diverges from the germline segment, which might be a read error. The CDR3 here is CASSLTPRLLIF. In DNA, the CDR3 is TGTGCCAGCAGCTTAACCCCGCGACTTCTGATCTTC. The chain recombines TRBV13 with TRBJ2-1; unclear D gene. Germline lookup yields CDR1 PRHDT and CDR2 FYEKMQ (reference sequence). This CDR3 has 12 amino acids. Together with reference TRBV13 and TRBJ2-1, the CDR3 gives the full variable domain: AAGVIQSPRHLIKEKRETATLKCYPIPRHDTVYWYQQGPGQDPQFLISFYEKMQSDKGSIPDRFSAQQFSDYHSELNMSSLELGDSALYFCASSLTPRLLIFGPGTRLTVL.

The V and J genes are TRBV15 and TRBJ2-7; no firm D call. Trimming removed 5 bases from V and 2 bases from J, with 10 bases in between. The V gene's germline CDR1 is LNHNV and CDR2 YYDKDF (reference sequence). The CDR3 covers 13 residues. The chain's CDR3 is CATSGGIAYEQYF. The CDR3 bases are TGTGCCACCAGCGGTGGGATAGCCTACGAGCAGTACTTC.

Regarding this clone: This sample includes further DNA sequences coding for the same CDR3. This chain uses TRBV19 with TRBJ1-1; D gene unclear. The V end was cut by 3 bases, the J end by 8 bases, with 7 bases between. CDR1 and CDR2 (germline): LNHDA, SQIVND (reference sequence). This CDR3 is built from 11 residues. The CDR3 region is CASSIGPEAFF. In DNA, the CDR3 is TGTGCCAGTAGTATTGGGCCGGAAGCTTTCTTT.

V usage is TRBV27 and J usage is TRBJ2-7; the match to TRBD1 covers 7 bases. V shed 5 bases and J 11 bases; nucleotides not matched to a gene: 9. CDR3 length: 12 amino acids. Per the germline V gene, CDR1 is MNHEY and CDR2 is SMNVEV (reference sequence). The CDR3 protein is CASSPRQGQEYF. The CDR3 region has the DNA TGTGCCAGCAGTCCAAGACAGGGTCAGGAGTACTTC.

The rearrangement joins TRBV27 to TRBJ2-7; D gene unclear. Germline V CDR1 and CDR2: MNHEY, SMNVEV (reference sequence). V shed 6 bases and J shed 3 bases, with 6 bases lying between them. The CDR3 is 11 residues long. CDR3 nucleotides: TGTGCCAGCAGCAGCAGCTACGAGCAGTACTTC. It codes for CASSSSYEQYF.